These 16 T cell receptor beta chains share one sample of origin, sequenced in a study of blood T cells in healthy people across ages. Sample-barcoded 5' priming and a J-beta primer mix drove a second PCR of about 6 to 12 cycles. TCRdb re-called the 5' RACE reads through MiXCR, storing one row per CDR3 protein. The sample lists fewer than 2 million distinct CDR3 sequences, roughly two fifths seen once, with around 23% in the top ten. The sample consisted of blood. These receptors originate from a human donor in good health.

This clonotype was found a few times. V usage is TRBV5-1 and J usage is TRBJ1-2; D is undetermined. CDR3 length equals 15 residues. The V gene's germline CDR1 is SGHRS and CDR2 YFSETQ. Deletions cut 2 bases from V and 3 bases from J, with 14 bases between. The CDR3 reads CASSFGRVADYGYTF. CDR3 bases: TGCGCCAGCAGCTTCGGGAGGGTGGCCGACTATGGCTACACCTTC.

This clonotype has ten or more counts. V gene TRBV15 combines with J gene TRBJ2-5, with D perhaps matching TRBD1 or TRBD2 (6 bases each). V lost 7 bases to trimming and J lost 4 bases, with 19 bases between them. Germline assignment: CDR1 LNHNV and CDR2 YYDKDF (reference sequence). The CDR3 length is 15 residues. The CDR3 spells CATKNREVVGETQYF. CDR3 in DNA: TGTGCCACCAAGAACAGGGAGGTCGTGGGAGAGACCCAGTACTTC.

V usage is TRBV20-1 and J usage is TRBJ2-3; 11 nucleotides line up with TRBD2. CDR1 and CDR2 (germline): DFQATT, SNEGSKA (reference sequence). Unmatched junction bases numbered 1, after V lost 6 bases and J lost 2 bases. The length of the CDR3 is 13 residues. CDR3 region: CSAGLAATDTQYF. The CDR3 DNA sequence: TGCAGTGCGGGACTAGCGGCCACAGATACGCAGTATTTT.

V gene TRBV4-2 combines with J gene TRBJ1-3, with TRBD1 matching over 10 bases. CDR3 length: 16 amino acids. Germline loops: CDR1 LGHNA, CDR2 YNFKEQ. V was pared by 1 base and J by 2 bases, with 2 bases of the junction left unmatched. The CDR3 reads CASSQGDRGTGNTIYF. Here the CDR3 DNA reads TGTGCCAGCAGCCAAGGGGACAGGGGTACTGGAAACACCATATATTTT.

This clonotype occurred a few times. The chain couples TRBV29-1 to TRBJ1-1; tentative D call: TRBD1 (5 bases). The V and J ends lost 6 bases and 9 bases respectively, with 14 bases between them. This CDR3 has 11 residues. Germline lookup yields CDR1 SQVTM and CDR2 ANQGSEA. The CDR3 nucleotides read TGCAGCGTCCACACAGGATTCCAAGCTTTCTTT. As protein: CSVHTGFQAFF.

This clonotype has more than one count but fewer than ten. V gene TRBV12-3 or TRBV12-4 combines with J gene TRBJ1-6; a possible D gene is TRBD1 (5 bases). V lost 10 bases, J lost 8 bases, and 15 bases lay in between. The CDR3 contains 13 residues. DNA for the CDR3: TGTGCCACCAAACGGGACCCTTATTCACCCCTCCACTTT. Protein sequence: CATKRDPYSPLHF.

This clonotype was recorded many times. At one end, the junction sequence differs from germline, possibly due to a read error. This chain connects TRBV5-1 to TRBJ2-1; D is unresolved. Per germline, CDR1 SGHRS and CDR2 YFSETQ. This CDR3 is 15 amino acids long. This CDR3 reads CASSLVGSSYNEQFF. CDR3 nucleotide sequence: TGTGCCAGCAGCTTAGTGGGAAGCTCCTACAATGAGCAGTTCTTC.

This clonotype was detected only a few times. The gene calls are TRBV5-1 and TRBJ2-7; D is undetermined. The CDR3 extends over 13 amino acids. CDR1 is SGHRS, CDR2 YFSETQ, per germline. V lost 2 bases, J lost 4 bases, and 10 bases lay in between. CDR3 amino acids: CASSFDDIYEQYF. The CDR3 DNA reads TGCGCCAGCAGCTTCGACGACATTTACGAGCAGTACTTC.

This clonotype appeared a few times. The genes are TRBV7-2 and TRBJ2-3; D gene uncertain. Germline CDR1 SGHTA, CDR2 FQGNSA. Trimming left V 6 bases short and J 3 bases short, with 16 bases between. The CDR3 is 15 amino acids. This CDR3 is CASSQILTGTDTQYF. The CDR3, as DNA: TGTGCCAGCAGTCAAATCTTGACCGGGACAGATACGCAGTATTTT. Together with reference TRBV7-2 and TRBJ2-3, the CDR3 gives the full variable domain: GAGVSQSPSNKVTEKGKDVELRCDPISGHTALYWYRQSLGQGLEFLIYFQGNSAPDKSGLPSDRFSAERTGGSVSTLTIQRTQQEDSAVYLCASSQILTGTDTQYFGPGTRLTVL.

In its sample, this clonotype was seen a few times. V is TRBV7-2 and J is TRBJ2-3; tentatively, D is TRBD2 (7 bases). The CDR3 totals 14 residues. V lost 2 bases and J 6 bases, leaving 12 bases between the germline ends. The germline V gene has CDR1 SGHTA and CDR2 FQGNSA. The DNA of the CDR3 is TGTGCCAGCAGCTTAAGGGGGGGCTTTGATACGCAGTATTTT. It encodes CASSLRGGFDTQYF.

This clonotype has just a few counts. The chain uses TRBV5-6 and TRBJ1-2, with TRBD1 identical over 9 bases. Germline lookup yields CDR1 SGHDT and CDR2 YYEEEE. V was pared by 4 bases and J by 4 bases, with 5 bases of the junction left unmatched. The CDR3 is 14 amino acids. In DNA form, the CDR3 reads TGTGCCAGCAGCGAACAGGGGGCCGGCTATGGCTACACCTTC. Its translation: CASSEQGAGYGYTF.

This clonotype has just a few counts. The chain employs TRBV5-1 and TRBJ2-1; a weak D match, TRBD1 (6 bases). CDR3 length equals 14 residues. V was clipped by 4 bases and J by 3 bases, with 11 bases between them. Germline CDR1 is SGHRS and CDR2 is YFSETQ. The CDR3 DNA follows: TGCGCCAGCAGCGGGGAGACAGGCTACAATGAGCAGTTCTTC. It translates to CASSGETGYNEQFF.

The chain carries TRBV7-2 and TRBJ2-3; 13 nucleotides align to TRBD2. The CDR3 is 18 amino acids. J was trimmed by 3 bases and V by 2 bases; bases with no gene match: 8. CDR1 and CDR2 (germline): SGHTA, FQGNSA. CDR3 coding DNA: TGTGCCAGCAGCTTAAGCACTAGCGGGGGGGCCGGGACAGATACGCAGTATTTT. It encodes CASSLSTSGGAGTDTQYF.

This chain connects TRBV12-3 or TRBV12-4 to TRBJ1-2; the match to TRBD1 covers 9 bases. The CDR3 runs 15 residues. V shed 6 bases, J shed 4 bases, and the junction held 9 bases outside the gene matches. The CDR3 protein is CASRPTDRGSYGYTF. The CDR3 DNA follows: TGTGCCAGCAGGCCCACGGACAGGGGTAGCTATGGCTACACCTTC.

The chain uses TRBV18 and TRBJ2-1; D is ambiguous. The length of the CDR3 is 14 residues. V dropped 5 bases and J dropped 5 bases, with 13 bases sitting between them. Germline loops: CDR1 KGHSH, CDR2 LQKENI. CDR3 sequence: CASSYRQDHNEQFF. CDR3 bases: TGTGCCAGCTCATACCGGCAGGATCACAATGAGCAGTTCTTC.

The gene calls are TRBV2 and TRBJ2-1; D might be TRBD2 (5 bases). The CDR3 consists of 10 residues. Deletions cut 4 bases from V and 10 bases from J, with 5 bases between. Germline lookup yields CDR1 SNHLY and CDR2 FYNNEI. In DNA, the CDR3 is TGTGCCAGCAGTGGACTAGAGCAGTTCTTC. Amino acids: CASSGLEQFF.